Following are 29 T cell receptor beta chains from one sample sequenced in a study of T cells after yellow fever vaccination. Each CDR3 protein is one row after TCRdb ran MiXCR on the 5' RACE reads. In the table there are some 99,000 distinct CDR3 sequences, approximately 5.5% of which are singletons. The sample in question was CD8+ T cells sorted from PBMCs, obtained 10 days after the yellow fever booster vaccination. The receptors here all came from a young man who received the YFV17D yellow fever vaccine.

This clonotype showed up many times. The rearrangement joins TRBV27 to TRBJ2-1, with TRBD2 identical over 13 bases. Trimming removed 5 bases from V and 7 bases from J; junction bases left unmatched: 5. CDR1 and CDR2 from the germline V gene are MNHEY and SMNVEV (reference sequence). CDR3 length equals 15 residues. The chain's CDR3 is CASSTTSGGANEQFF. CDR3 DNA: TGTGCCAGCAGTACAACTAGCGGGGGGGCTAATGAGCAGTTCTTC.

This clonotype was counted between two and nine times. The CDR3 nucleotides are TGCGCCAGCAGCCCCGAGGACTACTACACTGAAGCTTTCTTT. Its translation: CASSPEDYYTEAFF. The J gene is TRBJ1-1, the V gene TRBV5-1; D gene unclear. The CDR3 is made up of 14 amino acids. The V end was cut by 4 bases, the J end by 3 bases, with 13 bases between. Germline CDR1 and CDR2: SGHRS and YFSETQ. The full variable domain, in which reference TRBV5-1 and TRBJ1-1 provide the parts outside the CDR3, is KAGVTQTPRYLIKTRGQQVTLSCSPISGHRSVSWYQQTPGQGLQFLFEYFSETQRNKGNFPGRFSGRQFSNSRSEMNVSTLELGDSALYLCASSPEDYYTEAFFGQGTRLTVV.

The V and J genes are TRBV5-1 and TRBJ2-7; 10 bases line up with TRBD1. V trimming: 7 bases; J trimming: 1 base; junction bases outside the gene matches: 11. The CDR3 runs 16 residues. Per germline, CDR1 SGHRS and CDR2 YFSETQ. The CDR3 spells CASHKTDRGLSYEQYV. The CDR3 DNA follows: TGCGCCAGCCATAAGACTGACAGGGGGCTATCCTACGAGCAGTACGTC.

This clonotype has more than one count but fewer than ten. The chain uses TRBV6-2 or TRBV6-3 and TRBJ1-1; no reliable D call. Germline V gives CDR1 MNHEY, CDR2 SVGEGT. CDR3 length: 13 amino acids. The V and J ends lost 2 bases and 1 base respectively, with 5 bases between them. For the CDR3, the DNA is TGTGCCAGCAGTTACGCCAGGAACACTGAAGCTTTCTTT. This sequence encodes CASSYARNTEAFF.

The V gene is TRBV5-5, the J gene TRBJ1-1; D might be TRBD1 (6 bases). The ends were cut back, 0 bases at V and 3 bases at J, with 18 bases in the middle. The CDR3 length is 17 residues. In germline, CDR1 is SGHKS, CDR2 YYEKEE (reference sequence). The CDR3 here is CASSLENQGRRDTEAFF. Here the CDR3 DNA reads TGTGCCAGCAGCTTGGAAAACCAGGGGCGAAGGGACACTGAAGCTTTCTTT.

This clonotype was picked up a small number of times. The V gene is TRBV6-5, the J gene TRBJ1-1, with a tentative D call TRBD1 (5 bases). CDR3 length: 11 residues. Per the germline V gene, CDR1 is MNHEY and CDR2 is SVGAGI. The ends were cut back, 3 bases at V and 10 bases at J, with 9 bases in the middle. The CDR3 DNA follows: TGTGCCAGCAGTTATCTGGGGGGAGCTTTCTTT. Translation: CASSYLGGAFF.

There are many counts of this clonotype. The gene calls are TRBV5-1 and TRBJ2-1, with 7 bases lining up with TRBD2. The junction had 13 bases not matched to a gene; V was cut back by 6 bases and J by 10 bases. The CDR3 contains 14 residues. From germline, CDR1 is SGHRS and CDR2 YFSETQ. The CDR3 is CASKAGAAGDEQFF. The DNA for the CDR3 is TGCGCCAGCAAGGCGGGTGCCGCGGGGGACGAGCAGTTCTTC.

This clonotype was counted only a few times. The CDR3 region is CASSTGLAGNEQFF. Here the CDR3 DNA reads TGTGCCAGTAGCACGGGCCTGGCCGGCAATGAGCAGTTCTTC. The rearrangement joins TRBV19 to TRBJ2-1; D not resolved. The CDR3 runs 14 residues. V lost 6 bases, J lost 6 bases, and 15 bases lay in between. Germline V CDR1 and CDR2: LNHDA, SQIVND (reference sequence).

The sample holds a few counts of this clonotype. The gene calls are TRBV7-9 and TRBJ1-6, with D unclear. There are 12 residues in the CDR3. V lost 3 bases, J lost 8 bases, and 5 bases lay in between. Germline CDR1 is SEHNR and CDR2 is FQNEAQ (reference sequence). CDR3 sequence reads: CASSFYDSPLHF. The CDR3 bases are TGTGCCAGCAGCTTCTACGATTCACCCCTCCACTTT.

This clonotype appeared a few times. The genes are TRBV20-1 and TRBJ2-3; 12 bases map to TRBD2. The germline CDR1 and CDR2 sequences are DFQATT and SNEGSKA (reference sequence). The CDR3 contains 15 residues. V gave up 6 bases and J gave up 6 bases; unmatched junction bases: 10. CDR3 region: CSAKVLAGGLDTQYF. CDR3 DNA: TGCAGTGCGAAAGTCCTAGCGGGGGGGCTGGATACGCAGTATTTT.

The V call is TRBV30, the J call TRBJ1-1; 9 bases are shared with TRBD1. This CDR3 is 15 amino acids long. V lost 3 bases and J lost 0; bases outside the gene matches: 5. Germline CDR1 is GTSNPN and CDR2 is SVGIG (reference sequence). CDR3 DNA: TGTGCCTGGAGCGGGACAGGGTATCTGAACACTGAAGCTTTCTTT. Encoded protein: CAWSGTGYLNTEAFF.

The genes are TRBV5-5 and TRBJ1-4; 8 bases map to TRBD1. Germline lookup yields CDR1 SGHKS and CDR2 YYEKEE (reference sequence). The CDR3 contains 16 residues. The V and J ends lost 4 bases and 0 bases, in that order; junction bases with no gene match: 5. The CDR3, as DNA: TGTGCCAGCAGCGACCCGGGACAGGCAACTAATGAAAAACTGTTTTTT. Translation gives CASSDPGQATNEKLFF.

This clonotype turned up a few times. This chain links TRBV27 with TRBJ2-2; 10 bases match TRBD2. The CDR3 has 14 residues. The V gene end was trimmed by 7 bases and the J gene end by 5 bases; junction bases not matched to a gene: 4. CDR1 and CDR2 (germline): MNHEY, SMNVEV (reference sequence). CDR3 sequence: CASNLLAGTGELFF. The CDR3 DNA sequence: TGTGCCAGCAACCTACTAGCGGGGACCGGGGAGCTGTTTTTT.

The gene calls are TRBV6-2 or TRBV6-3 and TRBJ2-1, with a weak D call TRBD2 (6 bases). The CDR3 runs 14 residues. The germline CDR1 and CDR2 sequences are MNHEY and SVGEGT. V dropped 8 bases and J dropped 0 bases, with 11 bases sitting between them. CDR3 region: CASGLSISYNEQFF. In DNA, the CDR3 is TGTGCCAGCGGACTATCCATCTCCTACAATGAGCAGTTCTTC.

For this clonotype: The germline gene is not matched at one end of the junction; a read error may be the cause. V gene TRBV12-3 or TRBV12-4 combines with J gene TRBJ2-1; weak D call: TRBD1 (6 bases). This CDR3 has 11 amino acids. The CDR3 loop reads CASSLGAQHFF. CDR3 bases: TGTGCCAGCAGTTTGGGGGCACAGCATTTCTTC.

The table lists this clonotype with a few counts. CDR3 sequence (DNA): TGTGCCAGCAGTTCGTCGTGGGAGTACTACGAGCAGTACTTC. The encoded protein is CASSSSWEYYEQYF. This rearrangement joins TRBV6-2 or TRBV6-3 to TRBJ2-7, with D maybe TRBD2 (5 bases). Germline lookup yields CDR1 MNHEY and CDR2 SVGEGT. The V and J ends lost 4 bases and 3 bases respectively, with 13 bases between them. This CDR3 has 14 amino acids.

The CDR3 DNA is TGCGCCAGTCGGAGGGACCAAGATCACGAGCAGTACGTC. Its translation is CASRRDQDHEQYV. The chain links TRBV5-1 to TRBJ2-7; possibly TRBD2 for D (6 bases). Looked up from germline, CDR1 is SGHRS and CDR2 is YFSETQ. Trimming took off 8 bases at V and 5 bases at J, with 17 bases between the two ends. The CDR3 sequence is 13 residues long.

V usage is TRBV5-4 and J usage is TRBJ2-5; D is ambiguous. Trimming removed 4 bases at V and 3 bases at J, with 10 bases between. Germline CDR1 reads SGHNT; CDR2 reads YYREEE (reference sequence). CDR3 length: 13 residues. The CDR3 DNA is TGTGCCAGCAGCCTTCGGACCGAAGAGACCCAGTACTTC. The encoded protein is CASSLRTEETQYF.

The table lists this clonotype with a few counts. V gene TRBV4-3 combines with J gene TRBJ1-1; TRBD1 is a possible D gene (6 bases). The V end lost 4 bases, the J end lost 1 base, and 22 bases lay between the germline ends. CDR3 size: 18 residues. In germline, CDR1 is LGHNA, CDR2 YSLEER. For the CDR3, the DNA is TGCGCCAGCAGCCGAATACCCCGCGGGGGCGAGGCGAACACTGAAGCTTTCTTT. As protein: CASSRIPRGGEANTEAFF.

This clonotype was seen many times. V and J are TRBV11-2 and TRBJ1-4, with D uncertain. From germline, CDR1 is SGHAT and CDR2 FQNNGV. V was trimmed by 5 bases and J by 8 bases, leaving 3 bases between them. This CDR3 is built from 10 residues. CDR3 protein: CASSGEKLFF. DNA for the CDR3: TGTGCCAGCAGCGGGGAAAAACTGTTTTTT.

In DNA form, the CDR3 reads TGTGCCAGCAGCCGCGCCTACAATCAGCCCCAGCATTTT. Translating gives CASSRAYNQPQHF. The chain couples TRBV7-8 to TRBJ1-5; D not resolved. Trimming took off 5 bases at V and 3 bases at J, with 8 bases between the two ends. This CDR3 has 13 amino acids. The germline CDR1 and CDR2 sequences are SGHVS and FQNEAQ.

Only a few counts were recorded for this clonotype. The chain combines TRBV5-4 with TRBJ2-3; 14 bases are a match to TRBD2. V gave up 4 bases and J gave up 6 bases; unmatched junction bases: 4. The germline V gene encodes CDR1 SGHNT and CDR2 YYREEE (reference sequence). The CDR3 is 15 amino acids. The CDR3 sequence is CASSPGTSGGDTQYF. Written as DNA, the CDR3 is TGTGCCAGCAGCCCCGGGACTAGCGGGGGCGATACGCAGTATTTT.

This chain uses TRBV7-2 with TRBJ2-7; perhaps D is TRBD1 or TRBD2 (5 bases each). Germline values: CDR1 SGHTA, CDR2 FQGNSA. The ends were cut back, 5 bases at V and 0 bases at J, with 11 bases in the middle. There are 14 residues in the CDR3. This chain's CDR3 is CASSPWDDSYEQYF. The DNA of the CDR3 is TGTGCCAGCAGCCCTTGGGACGACTCCTACGAGCAGTACTTC.

V and J are TRBV14 and TRBJ2-1; the D gene could be TRBD1 or TRBD2 (6 bases each). The germline gives CDR1 SGHDN, CDR2 FVKESK. The CDR3 is 14 amino acids. V lost 2 bases to trimming and J lost 5 bases, with 10 bases between them. CDR3 loop: CASSQPGEDNEQFF. The CDR3 nucleotides are TGTGCCAGCAGCCAACCAGGGGAGGACAATGAGCAGTTCTTC.

The chain combines TRBV3-1 with TRBJ2-4; 14 bases map to TRBD2. The germline V gene encodes CDR1 LGHDT and CDR2 YNNKEL (reference sequence). The CDR3 runs to 16 residues. Trimming removed 3 bases from V and 7 bases from J; junction bases left unmatched: 5. In nucleotides, the CDR3 is TGTGCCAGCAGCCAGACTAGCGGGGGGGCCCAGAACATTCAGTACTTC. Residues: CASSQTSGGAQNIQYF.

The V gene is TRBV5-5, the J gene TRBJ1-1; TRBD1 might be the D (6 bases). The germline V and J ends were trimmed by 4 bases and 4 bases, with 11 bases remaining between them. CDR3 length: 13 residues. The germline CDR1 and CDR2 sequences are SGHKS and YYEKEE (reference sequence). CDR3 residues: CASSPGGGTEAFF. The CDR3 nucleotides read TGTGCCAGCAGCCCGGGAGGGGGCACTGAAGCTTTCTTT.

The V and J genes are TRBV12-3 or TRBV12-4 and TRBJ2-7; D is possibly TRBD1 or TRBD2 (5 bases each). This CDR3 has 13 residues. V was clipped by 6 bases and J by 2 bases, with 11 bases between them. DNA of the CDR3: TGTGCCAGCAGCTCCGGGACCCCCTACGAGCAGTACTTC. Amino acids: CASSSGTPYEQYF.

This chain connects TRBV12-3 or TRBV12-4 to TRBJ2-3, with 7 bases aligning to TRBD2. CDR3 size: 16 residues. The V and J ends lost 6 bases and 2 bases, in that order; junction bases with no gene match: 11. DNA of the CDR3: TGTGCCAGCAGACCCCGTTGGGCGGGAGACACAGATACGCAGTATTTT. It codes for CASRPRWAGDTDTQYF.

This clonotype was counted only a few times. V and J are TRBV4-2 and TRBJ2-3; D is perhaps TRBD2 (7 bases). In germline, CDR1 is LGHNA, CDR2 YNFKEQ. The CDR3 extends over 17 amino acids. V was trimmed by 0 bases and J by 6 bases, leaving 19 bases between them. CDR3 loop: CASSQEGGGLNADTQYF. In nucleotides, the CDR3 is TGTGCCAGCAGCCAAGAGGGGGGGGGCCTAAACGCGGATACGCAGTATTTT.